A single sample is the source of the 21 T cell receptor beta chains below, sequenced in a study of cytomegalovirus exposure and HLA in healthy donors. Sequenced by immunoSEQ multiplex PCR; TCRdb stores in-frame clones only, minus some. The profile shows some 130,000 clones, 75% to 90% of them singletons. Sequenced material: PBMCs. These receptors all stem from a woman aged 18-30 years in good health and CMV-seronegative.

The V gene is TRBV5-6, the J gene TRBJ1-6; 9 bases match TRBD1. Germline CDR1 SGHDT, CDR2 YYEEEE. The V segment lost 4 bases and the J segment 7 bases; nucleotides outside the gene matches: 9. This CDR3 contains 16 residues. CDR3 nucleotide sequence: TGTGCCAGCAGCCGGGGGACAGGGATAGGGAATTCACCCCTCCACTTT. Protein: CASSRGTGIGNSPLHF.

The chain's CDR3 is CASSSTGTSAFSEQFF. CDR3 sequence (DNA): TGTGCCAGTAGTTCAACCGGGACTAGCGCGTTCAGTGAGCAGTTCTTC. The V gene is TRBV19, the J gene TRBJ2-1; 10 bases match TRBD2. The CDR3 length is 16 residues. J lost 9 bases, V lost 5 bases, and 13 bases had no gene match. CDR1 is LNHDA, CDR2 SQIVND, per germline (reference sequence).

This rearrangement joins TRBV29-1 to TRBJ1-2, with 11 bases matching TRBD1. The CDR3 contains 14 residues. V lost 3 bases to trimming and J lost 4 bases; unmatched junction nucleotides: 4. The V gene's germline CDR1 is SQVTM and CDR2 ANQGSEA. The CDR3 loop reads CSVERGQGGYGYTF. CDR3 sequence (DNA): TGCAGCGTTGAGAGGGGACAGGGGGGCTATGGCTACACCTTC.

The CDR3, as DNA: TGTGCCAGCAGTTCGCGGTCAGCCGGATCTATACCCCTCCACTTT. Translated, it gives CASSSRSAGSIPLHF. V is TRBV2 and J is TRBJ1-6, with unresolved D. This CDR3 comprises 15 residues. Trimming cost V 5 bases and J 12 bases, with 20 bases left between them. CDR1 SNHLY and CDR2 FYNNEI come from the germline V gene. The full variable domain, with the rest looked up from reference TRBV2 and TRBJ1-6, is EPEVTQTPSHQVTQMGQEVILRCVPISNHLYFYWYRQILGQKVEFLVSFYNNEISEKSEIFDDQFSVERPDGSNFTLKIRSTKLEDSAMYFCASSSRSAGSIPLHFGNGTRLTVT.

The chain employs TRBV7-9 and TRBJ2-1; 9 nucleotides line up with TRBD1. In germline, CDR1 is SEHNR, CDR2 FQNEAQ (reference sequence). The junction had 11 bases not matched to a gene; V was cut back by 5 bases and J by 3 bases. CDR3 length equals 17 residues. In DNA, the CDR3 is TGTGCCAGCAGCACCCGGACAGGGGAGGGAGACTACAATGAGCAGTTCTTC. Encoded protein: CASSTRTGEGDYNEQFF. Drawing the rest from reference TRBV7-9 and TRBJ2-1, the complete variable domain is DTGVSQNPRHKITKRGQNVTFRCDPISEHNRLYWYRQTLGQGPEFLTYFQNEAQLEKSRLLSDRFSAERPKGSFSTLEIQRTEQGDSAMYLCASSTRTGEGDYNEQFFGPGTRLTVL.

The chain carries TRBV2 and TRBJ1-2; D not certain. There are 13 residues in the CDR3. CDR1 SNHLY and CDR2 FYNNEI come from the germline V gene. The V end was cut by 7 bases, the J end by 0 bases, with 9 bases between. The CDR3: CASIEQTNYGYTF. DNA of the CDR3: TGTGCCAGCATCGAACAGACTAACTATGGCTACACCTTC.

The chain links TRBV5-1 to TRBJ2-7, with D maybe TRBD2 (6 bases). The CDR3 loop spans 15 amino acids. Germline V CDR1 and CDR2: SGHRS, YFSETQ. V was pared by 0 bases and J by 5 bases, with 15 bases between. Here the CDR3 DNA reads TGCGCCAGCAGCTTGGCGGCGGGGAAAGGAGACGAGCAGTACTTC. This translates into CASSLAAGKGDEQYF.

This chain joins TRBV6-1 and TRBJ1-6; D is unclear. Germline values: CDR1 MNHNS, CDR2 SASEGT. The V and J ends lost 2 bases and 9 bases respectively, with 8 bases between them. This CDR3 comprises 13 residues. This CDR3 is CASSELEGSPLHF. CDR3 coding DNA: TGTGCCAGCAGTGAACTGGAGGGTTCACCCCTCCACTTT.

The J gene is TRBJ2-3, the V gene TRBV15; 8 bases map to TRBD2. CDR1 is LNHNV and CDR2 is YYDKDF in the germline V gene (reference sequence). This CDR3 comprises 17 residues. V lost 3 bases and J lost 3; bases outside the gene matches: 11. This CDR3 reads CATSSVRSGGPTDTQYF. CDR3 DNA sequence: TGTGCCACCAGCAGCGTCAGGTCGGGGGGGCCGACAGATACGCAGTATTTT. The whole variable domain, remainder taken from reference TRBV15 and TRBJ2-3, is DAMVIQNPRYQVTQFGKPVTLSCSQTLNHNVMYWYQQKSSQAPKLLFHYYDKDFNNEADTPDNFQSRRPNTSFCFLDIRSPGLGDTAMYLCATSSVRSGGPTDTQYFGPGTRLTVL.

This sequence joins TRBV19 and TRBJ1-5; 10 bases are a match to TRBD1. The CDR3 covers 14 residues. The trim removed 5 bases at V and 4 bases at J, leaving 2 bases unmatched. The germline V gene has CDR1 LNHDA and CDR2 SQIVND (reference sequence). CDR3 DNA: TGTGCCAGTAGTGCGGGACAGGGGAATCAGCCCCAGCATTTT. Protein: CASSAGQGNQPQHF. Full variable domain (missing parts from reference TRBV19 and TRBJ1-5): DGGITQSPKYLFRKEGQNVTLSCEQNLNHDAMYWYRQDPGQGLRLIYYSQIVNDFQKGDIAEGYSVSREKKESFPLTVTSAQKNPTAFYLCASSAGQGNQPQHFGDGTRLSIL.

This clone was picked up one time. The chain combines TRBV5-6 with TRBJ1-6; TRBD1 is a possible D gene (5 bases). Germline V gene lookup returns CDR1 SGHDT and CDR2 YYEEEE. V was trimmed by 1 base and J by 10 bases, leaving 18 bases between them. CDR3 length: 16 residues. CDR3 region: CASSLLQGGFGSPLHF. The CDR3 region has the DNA TGTGCCAGCAGCTTGTTGCAGGGCGGCTTTGGGTCACCCCTCCACTTT.

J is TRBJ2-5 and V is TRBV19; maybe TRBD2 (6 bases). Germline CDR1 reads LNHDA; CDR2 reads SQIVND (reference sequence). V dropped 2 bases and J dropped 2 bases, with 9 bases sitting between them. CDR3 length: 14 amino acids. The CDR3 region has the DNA TGTGCCAGTAGTATATGGGGGGTACAAGAGACCCAGTACTTC. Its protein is CASSIWGVQETQYF. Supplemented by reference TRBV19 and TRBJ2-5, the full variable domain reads DGGITQSPKYLFRKEGQNVTLSCEQNLNHDAMYWYRQDPGQGLRLIYYSQIVNDFQKGDIAEGYSVSREKKESFPLTVTSAQKNPTAFYLCASSIWGVQETQYFGPGTRLLVL.

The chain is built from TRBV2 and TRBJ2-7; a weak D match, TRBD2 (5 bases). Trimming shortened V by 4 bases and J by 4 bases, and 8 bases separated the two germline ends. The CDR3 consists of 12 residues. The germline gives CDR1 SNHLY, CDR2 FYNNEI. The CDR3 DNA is TGTGCCAGCAGTGTTAGCGTATACGAGCAGTACTTC. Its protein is CASSVSVYEQYF.

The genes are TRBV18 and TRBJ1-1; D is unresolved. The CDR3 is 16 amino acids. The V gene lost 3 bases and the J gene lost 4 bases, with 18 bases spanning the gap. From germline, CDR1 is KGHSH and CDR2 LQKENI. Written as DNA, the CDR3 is TGTGCCAGCTCACCCTCTAGCACGGGAGGTGGCACTGAAGCTTTCTTT. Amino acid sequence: CASSPSSTGGGTEAFF.

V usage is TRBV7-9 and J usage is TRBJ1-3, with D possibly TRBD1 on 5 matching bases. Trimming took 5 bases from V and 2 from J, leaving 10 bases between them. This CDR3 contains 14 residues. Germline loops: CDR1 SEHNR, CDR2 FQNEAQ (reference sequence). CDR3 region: CASSPQGAGNTIYF. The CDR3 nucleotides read TGTGCCAGCAGCCCCCAAGGGGCTGGAAACACCATATATTTT.

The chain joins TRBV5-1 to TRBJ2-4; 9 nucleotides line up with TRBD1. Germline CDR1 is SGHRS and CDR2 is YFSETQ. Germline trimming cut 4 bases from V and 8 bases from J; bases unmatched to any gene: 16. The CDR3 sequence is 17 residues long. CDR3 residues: CASSGAGTGFRGDIQYF. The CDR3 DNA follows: TGCGCCAGCAGCGGAGCCGGGACAGGGTTTCGTGGTGACATTCAGTACTTC.

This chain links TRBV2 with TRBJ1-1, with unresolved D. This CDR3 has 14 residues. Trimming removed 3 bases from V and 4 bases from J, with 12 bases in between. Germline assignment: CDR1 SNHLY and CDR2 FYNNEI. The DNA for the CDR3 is TGTGCCAGCAGTGAGTACGGCGGGGTCACTGAAGCTTTCTTT. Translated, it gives CASSEYGGVTEAFF.

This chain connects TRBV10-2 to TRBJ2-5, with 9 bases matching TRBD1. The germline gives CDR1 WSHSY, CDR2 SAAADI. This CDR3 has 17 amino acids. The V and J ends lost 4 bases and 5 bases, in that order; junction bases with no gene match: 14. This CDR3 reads CASSGSFGTGSTETQYF. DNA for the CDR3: TGCGCCAGCAGTGGGTCTTTCGGGACAGGGTCAACCGAGACCCAGTACTTC.

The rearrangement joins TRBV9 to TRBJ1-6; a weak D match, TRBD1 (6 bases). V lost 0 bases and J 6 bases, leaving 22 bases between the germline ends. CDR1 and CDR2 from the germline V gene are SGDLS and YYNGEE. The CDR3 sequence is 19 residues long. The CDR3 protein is CASSVDPGQGTTGNSPLHF. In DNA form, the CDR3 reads TGTGCCAGCAGCGTAGATCCGGGGCAGGGGACAACCGGTAATTCACCCCTCCACTTT.

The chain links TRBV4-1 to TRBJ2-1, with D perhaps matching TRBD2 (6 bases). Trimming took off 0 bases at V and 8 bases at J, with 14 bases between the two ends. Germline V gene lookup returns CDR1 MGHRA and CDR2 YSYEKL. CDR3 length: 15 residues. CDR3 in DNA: TGCGCCAGCAGCCAAGAGGGACTTACCAGGGATGAGCAGTTCTTC. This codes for CASSQEGLTRDEQFF.

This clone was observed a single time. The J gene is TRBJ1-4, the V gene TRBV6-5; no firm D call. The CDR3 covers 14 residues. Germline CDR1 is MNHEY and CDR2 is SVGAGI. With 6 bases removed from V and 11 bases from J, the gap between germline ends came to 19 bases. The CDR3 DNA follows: TGTGCCAGCAGCCGACAAGACGCGTCGTTTAAACTGTTTTTT. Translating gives CASSRQDASFKLFF.